These T cell receptor beta chains were read from a single sample in a study of early T cells in non-severe SARS-CoV-2 infection. TCRdb independently ran MiXCR on the 5' RACE reads; one entry per CDR3 protein. The sample lists tens of thousands of distinct CDR3 sequences; roughly 5.2% were seen once. The source material was whole blood. The receptors come from an adult who was a healthcare worker with PCR-confirmed SARS-CoV-2 infection or an uninfected control (not recorded which). The CDR3 runs from the conserved cysteine through the conserved F or W. D genes are given only for firm matches. Size is stated as once, few or many counts, or a class when the clone is expanded.

12,TRBJ2-3,many,NA,TRBV7-6,TGTGCCAGCAGCCCCGAGGAAGATACGCAGTATTTT,CASSPEEDTQYF
12,TRBJ2-7,many,NA,TRBV29-1,TGCAGCGTTGCGGGTAGCTCCTACGAGCAGTACTTC,CSVAGSSYEQYF
12,TRBJ1-1,few,NA,TRBV7-6,TGTGCCAGCGCAAATATGAACACTGAAGCTTTCTTT,CASANMNTEAFF
13,TRBJ2-6,many,NA,TRBV7-2,TGTGCCAGCAGGGCCTCTGGGGCCAACGTCCTGACTTTC,CASRASGANVLTF
15,TRBJ2-2,many,TRBD1,TRBV11-3,TGTGCCAGCAGCTTCGGGTCAGGGGGCCCCGGGGAGCTGTTTTTT,CASSFGSGGPGELFF
12,TRBJ2-1,many,NA,TRBV5-1,TGCGCCAGCAGTCCCGACTACAATGAGCAGTTCTTC,CASSPDYNEQFF
13,TRBJ2-1,few,NA,TRBV7-3,TGTGCCAGCAGTTTAACTAGAAACAATGAGCAGTTCTTC,CASSLTRNNEQFF
13,TRBJ2-7,few,NA,TRBV5-4,TGTGCCAGCAGCTTTGATACAGCCGACGAGCAGTACTTC,CASSFDTADEQYF
17,TRBJ1-3,many,NA,TRBV6-6,TGTGCCAGCAAGGGGGGGCGGCAGGGGACGTCTGGAAACACCATATATTTT,CASKGGRQGTSGNTIYF
17,TRBJ2-1,many,TRBD2,TRBV4-3,TGCGCCAGCAGCGTGGCTAGCGGGGGGGCTGTGCACAATGAGCAGTTCTTC,CASSVASGGAVHNEQFF
17,TRBJ2-1,many,TRBD2,TRBV4-3,TGCGCCAGCAGCCAACGGACTAGCGGGGGCGCCTACAATGAGCAGTTCTTC,CASSQRTSGGAYNEQFF
14,TRBJ2-2,many,NA,TRBV28,TGTGCCAGCAGTACCAGGGGTCTCAGCGGGGAGCTGTTTTTT,CASSTRGLSGELFF